These T cell receptor beta chains were read from a single sample in a study of long-term antiretroviral therapy in people with HIV. Measured with immunoSEQ multiplex PCR; TCRdb has only the in-frame clones, and not every one. The sample holds about 40,000 clones, roughly 85% seen once. The sequencing here drew on unsorted PBMCs, taken 3.1 years after starting antiretroviral therapy. All receptors come from a woman between 45 and 60 years old with HIV. The CDR3 runs from the conserved cysteine through the conserved F or W. A D gene is named only where the DNA matches it firmly. Size is stated for part of the rows, as once, few or many counts, or as a class when the clone is expanded.

d_call j_call clone_size v_call cdr3_nt cdr3_aa
NA TRBJ1-5 once TRBV5-1 TGCGCCAGCAGCAAGGACGGCGATAGCAATCAGCCCCAGCATTTT CASSKDGDSNQPQHF
NA TRBJ2-5 NA TRBV2 TGTGCCAGCAGTGAATGGGCTAGTCGAGGAGAGACCCAGTACTTC CASSEWASRGETQYF
TRBD1 TRBJ1-1 NA TRBV18 TGTGCCAGCTCAGCGAACAGGGGGGCTGAAGCTTTCTTT CASSANRGAEAFF
NA TRBJ2-7 once TRBV2 TGTGCCAGCAGTGTTGGCATAGACTCCTACGAGCAGTACTTC CASSVGIDSYEQYF
TRBD2 TRBJ2-7 NA TRBV5-4 TGTGCCAGCAGCTTGGGACTAGCGCCCACCTACGAGCAGTACTTC CASSLGLAPTYEQYF
NA TRBJ1-6 few TRBV7-3 TGTGCCAGCAGCTTAAGCGCGGGGCAAAATTCACCCCTCCACTTT CASSLSAGQNSPLHF
NA TRBJ1-6 NA TRBV6-5 TGTGCCAGCAGTTACAGGGGTTATAATTCACCCCTCCACTTT CASSYRGYNSPLHF
NA TRBJ1-6 NA TRBV6-5 TGTGCCAGCAGTTACGGGCCTTCCGGGGATTCACCCCTCCACTTT CASSYGPSGDSPLHF
NA TRBJ1-3 NA TRBV9 TGTGCCAGCACTGCAGGACTAAGCTCTGGAAACACCATATATTTT CASTAGLSSGNTIYF
NA TRBJ2-1 NA TRBV6-6 TGTGCCAGCAGGGAACCATCGGGGGGCTCCCAGGGGGAGCAGTTCTTC CASREPSGGSQGEQFF